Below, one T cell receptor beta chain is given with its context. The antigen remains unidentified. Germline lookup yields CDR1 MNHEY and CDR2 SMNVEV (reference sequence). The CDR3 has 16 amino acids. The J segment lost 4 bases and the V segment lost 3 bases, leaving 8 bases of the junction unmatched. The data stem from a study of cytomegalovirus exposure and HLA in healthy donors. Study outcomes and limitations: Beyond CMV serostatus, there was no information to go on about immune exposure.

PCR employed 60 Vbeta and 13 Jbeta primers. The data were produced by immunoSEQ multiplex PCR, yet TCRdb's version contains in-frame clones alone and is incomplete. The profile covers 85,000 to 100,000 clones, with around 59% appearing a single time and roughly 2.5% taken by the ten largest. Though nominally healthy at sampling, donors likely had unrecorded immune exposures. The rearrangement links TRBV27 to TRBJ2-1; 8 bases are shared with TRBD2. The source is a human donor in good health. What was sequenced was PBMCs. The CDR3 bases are TGTGCCAGCAGTTTGCGTAACTCGGGGGGGTACAATGAGCAGTTCTTC. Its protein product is CASSLRNSGGYNEQFF.